Sequencing of this T cell receptor (beta chain) was carried out in a study of blood T cell repertoires in COVID-19. Study-wide background: The study drew acute and convalescent COVID-19 samples from the United States, Italy and Spain. T cells, B-cell-depleted T cells, or PBMCs provided the cDNA or gDNA that served as material.

Authors' analysis steps: Amplification of reference gene primers was used by the study to estimate nucleated cell counts. The method was immunoSEQ multiplex PCR; TCRdb's version includes in-frame clones alone and lacks a portion of them. V, J and clone size derive from that table, while D and trimming were established from the DNA sequence. The table records about 62,000 clones, over 85% of them present only once. Germline V gene sequence: CDR1 SGDLS, CDR2 YYNGEE. The CDR3 has 15 residues. V dropped 4 bases and J dropped 3 bases, with 16 bases sitting between them. The sequencing input was peripheral blood. The TCR comes from a human donor in a cohort sampled during active COVID-19. This chain links TRBV9 with TRBJ1-1; perhaps TRBD1 as D (5 bases). CDR3 in amino acids: CASSTPGLGDTEAFF. DNA for the CDR3: TGTGCCAGCAGCACTCCGGGACTGGGGGACACTGAAGCTTTCTTT.